This T cell receptor (beta chain) was recovered during a study of cytomegalovirus exposure and HLA in healthy donors. Overall study findings and caveats: Reports indicated that the classifier achieved high specificity and sensitivity in diagnosing cytomegalovirus status. Most subjects' HLA-A and HLA-B alleles were reportedly predicted from TCR beta sequences.

Germline lookup yields CDR1 LGHNA and CDR2 YSLEER. The CDR3 runs to 15 residues. With 2 bases removed from V and 3 bases from J, the gap between germline ends came to 12 bases. Use of 60 Vbeta and 13 Jbeta primers characterized the PCR. Only in-frame clones appear in the TCRdb table, and some are missing; sequencing was by immunoSEQ multiplex PCR. The table includes about 160,000 clones, about 80% detected once. This clone was detected only once. Its antigen is currently unknown. This sequence joins TRBV4-3 and TRBJ2-3, with a possible D match to TRBD2 (5 bases). Sequencing used PBMCs. This TCR was recovered from a woman aged 45-65 years in good health and CMV-seropositive. CDR3 DNA: TGCGCCAGCAGCCAAACTAGTTTCGGGACAGATACGCAGTATTTT. Its translation: CASSQTSFGTDTQYF.